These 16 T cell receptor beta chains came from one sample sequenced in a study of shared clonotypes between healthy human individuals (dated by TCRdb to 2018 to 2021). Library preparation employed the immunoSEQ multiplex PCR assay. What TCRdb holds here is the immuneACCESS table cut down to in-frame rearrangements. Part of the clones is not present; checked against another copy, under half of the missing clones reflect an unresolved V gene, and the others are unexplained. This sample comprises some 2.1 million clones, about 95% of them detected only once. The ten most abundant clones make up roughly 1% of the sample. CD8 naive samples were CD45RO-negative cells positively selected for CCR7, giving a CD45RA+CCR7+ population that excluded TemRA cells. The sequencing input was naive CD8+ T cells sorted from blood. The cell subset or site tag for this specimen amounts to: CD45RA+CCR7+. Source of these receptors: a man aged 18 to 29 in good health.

The DNA of the CDR3 is TGTGCCAGCAGATCAATAGCGGGTACTAGCACAGATACGCAGTATTTT. This codes for CASRSIAGTSTDTQYF. The chain employs TRBV27 and TRBJ2-3, with 7 bases identical to TRBD2. V lost 6 bases and J lost 0; bases outside the gene matches: 9. The CDR3 loop spans 16 amino acids. Germline V lookup: CDR1 MNHEY, CDR2 SMNVEV (reference sequence).

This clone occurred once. CDR3 sequence (DNA): TGTGCCAGCAGTCTCTTAGCGGGGGCGGGGAAAGATACGCAGTATTTT. It yields the protein CASSLLAGAGKDTQYF. V and J are TRBV27 and TRBJ2-3; TRBD2 matches at 9 bases. The ends lost 5 bases at V and 5 bases at J; junction bases unmatched: 11. The germline CDR1 and CDR2 sequences are MNHEY and SMNVEV (reference sequence). CDR3 size: 16 residues.

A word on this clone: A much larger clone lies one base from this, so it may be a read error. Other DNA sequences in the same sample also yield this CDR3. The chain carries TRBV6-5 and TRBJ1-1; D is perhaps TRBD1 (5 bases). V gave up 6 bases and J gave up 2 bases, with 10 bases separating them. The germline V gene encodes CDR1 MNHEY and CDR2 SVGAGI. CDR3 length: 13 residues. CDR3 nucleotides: TGTGCCAGCAGCCTACAGGAAAACACTGAAGCTTTCTTT. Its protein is CASSLQENTEAFF.

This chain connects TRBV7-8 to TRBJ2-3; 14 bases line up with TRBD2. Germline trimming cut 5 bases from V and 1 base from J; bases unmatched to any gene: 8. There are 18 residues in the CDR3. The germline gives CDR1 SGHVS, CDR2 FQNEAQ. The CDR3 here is CASSPGLAGVLGTDTQYF. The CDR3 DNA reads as TGTGCCAGCAGCCCGGGACTAGCGGGAGTTTTGGGCACAGATACGCAGTATTTT.

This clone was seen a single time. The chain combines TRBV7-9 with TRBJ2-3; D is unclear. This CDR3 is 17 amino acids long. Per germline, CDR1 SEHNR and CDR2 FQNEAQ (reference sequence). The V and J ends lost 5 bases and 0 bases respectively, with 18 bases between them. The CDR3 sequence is CASSPADGGKSTDTQYF. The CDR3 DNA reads TGTGCCAGCAGCCCAGCCGACGGCGGTAAAAGCACAGATACGCAGTATTTT.

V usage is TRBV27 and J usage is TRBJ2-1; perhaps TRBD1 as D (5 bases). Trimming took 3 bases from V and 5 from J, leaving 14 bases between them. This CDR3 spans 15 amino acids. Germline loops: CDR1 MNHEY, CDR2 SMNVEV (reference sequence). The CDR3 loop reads CASSFPHGANNEQFF. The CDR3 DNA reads TGTGCCAGCAGTTTCCCCCATGGGGCGAACAATGAGCAGTTCTTC.

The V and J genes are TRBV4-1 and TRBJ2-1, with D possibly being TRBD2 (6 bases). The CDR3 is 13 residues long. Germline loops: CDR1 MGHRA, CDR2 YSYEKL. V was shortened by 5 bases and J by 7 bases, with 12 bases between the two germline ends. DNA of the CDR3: TGCGCCAGCAGCGGGGGGTACTGGAATGAGCAGTTCTTC. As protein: CASSGGYWNEQFF.

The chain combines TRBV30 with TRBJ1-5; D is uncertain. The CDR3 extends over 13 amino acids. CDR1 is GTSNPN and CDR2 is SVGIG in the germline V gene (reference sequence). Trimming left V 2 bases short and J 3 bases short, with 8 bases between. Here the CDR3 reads CAWSPDNNQPQHF. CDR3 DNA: TGTGCCTGGAGTCCCGATAACAATCAGCCCCAGCATTTT.

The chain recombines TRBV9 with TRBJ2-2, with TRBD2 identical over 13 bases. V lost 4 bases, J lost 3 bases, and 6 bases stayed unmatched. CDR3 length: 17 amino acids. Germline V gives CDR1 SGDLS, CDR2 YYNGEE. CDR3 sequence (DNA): TGTGCCAGCAGCCCAGGGACTAGCGGGAAGTACACCGGGGAGCTGTTTTTT. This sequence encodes CASSPGTSGKYTGELFF.

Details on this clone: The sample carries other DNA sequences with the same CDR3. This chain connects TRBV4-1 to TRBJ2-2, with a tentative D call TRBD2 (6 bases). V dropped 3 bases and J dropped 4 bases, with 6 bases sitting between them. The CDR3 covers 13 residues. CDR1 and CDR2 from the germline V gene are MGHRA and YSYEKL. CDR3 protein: CASSQGGTGELFF. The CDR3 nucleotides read TGCGCCAGCAGCCAGGGAGGCACCGGGGAGCTGTTTTTT.

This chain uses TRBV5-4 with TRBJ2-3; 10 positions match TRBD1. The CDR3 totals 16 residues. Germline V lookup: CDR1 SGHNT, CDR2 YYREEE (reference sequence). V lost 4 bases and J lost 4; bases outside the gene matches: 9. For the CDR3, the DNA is TGTGCCAGCAGCCCGGACAGGGGGGGACCCCCAGATACGCAGTATTTT. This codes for CASSPDRGGPPDTQYF. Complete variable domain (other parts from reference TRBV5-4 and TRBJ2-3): ETGVTQSPTHLIKTRGQQVTLRCSSQSGHNTVSWYQQALGQGPQFIFQYYREEENGRGNFPPRFSGLQFPNYSSELNVNALELDDSALYLCASSPDRGGPPDTQYFGPGTRLTVL.

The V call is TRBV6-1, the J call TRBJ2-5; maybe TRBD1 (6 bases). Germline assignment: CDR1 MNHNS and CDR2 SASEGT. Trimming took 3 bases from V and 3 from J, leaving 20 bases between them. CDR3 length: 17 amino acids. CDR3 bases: TGTGCCAGCAGTGACCTCTTCTTACAGGGCTGGGAAGAGACCCAGTACTTC. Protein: CASSDLFLQGWEETQYF.

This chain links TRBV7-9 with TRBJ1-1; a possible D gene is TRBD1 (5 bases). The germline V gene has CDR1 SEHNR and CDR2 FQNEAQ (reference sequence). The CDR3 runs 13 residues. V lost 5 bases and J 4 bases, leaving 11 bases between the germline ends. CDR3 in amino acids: CASSMGVVTEAFF. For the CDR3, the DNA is TGTGCCAGCAGCATGGGGGTAGTCACTGAAGCTTTCTTT.

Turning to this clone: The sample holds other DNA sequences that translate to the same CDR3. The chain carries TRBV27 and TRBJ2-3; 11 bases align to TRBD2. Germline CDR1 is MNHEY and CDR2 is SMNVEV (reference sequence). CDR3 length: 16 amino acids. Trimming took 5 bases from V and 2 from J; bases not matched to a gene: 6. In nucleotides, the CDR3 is TGTGCCAGCAGTCCCCAGACTAGCGGGACCACAGATACGCAGTATTTT. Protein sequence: CASSPQTSGTTDTQYF.

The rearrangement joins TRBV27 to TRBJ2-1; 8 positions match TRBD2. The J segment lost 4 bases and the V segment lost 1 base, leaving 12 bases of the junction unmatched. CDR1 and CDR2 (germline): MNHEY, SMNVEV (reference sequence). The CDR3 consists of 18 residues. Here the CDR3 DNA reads TGTGCCAGCAGTTTATTGGTCTTCGCGACTAGCGCTTACAATGAGCAGTTCTTC. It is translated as CASSLLVFATSAYNEQFF.

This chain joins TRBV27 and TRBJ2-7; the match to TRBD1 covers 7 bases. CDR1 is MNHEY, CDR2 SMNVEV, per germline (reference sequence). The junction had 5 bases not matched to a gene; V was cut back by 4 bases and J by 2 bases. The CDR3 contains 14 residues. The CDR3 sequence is CASSSRTGTYEQYF. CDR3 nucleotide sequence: TGTGCCAGCAGTTCTCGGACAGGAACCTACGAGCAGTACTTC.